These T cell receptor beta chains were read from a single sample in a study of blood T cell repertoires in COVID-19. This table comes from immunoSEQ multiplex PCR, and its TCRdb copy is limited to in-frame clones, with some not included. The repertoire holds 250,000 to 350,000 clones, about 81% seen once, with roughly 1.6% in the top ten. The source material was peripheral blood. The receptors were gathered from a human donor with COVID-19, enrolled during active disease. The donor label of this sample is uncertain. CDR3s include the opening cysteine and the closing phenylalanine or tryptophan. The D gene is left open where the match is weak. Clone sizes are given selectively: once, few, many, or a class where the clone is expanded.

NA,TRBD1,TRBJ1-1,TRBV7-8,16,CASSFQAGGSGTEAFF,TGTGCCAGCAGCTTCCAGGCAGGGGGTAGTGGCACTGAAGCTTTCTTT
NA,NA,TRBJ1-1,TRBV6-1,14,CASSFPGRGTEAFF,TGTGCCAGCAGTTTCCCAGGGCGCGGCACTGAAGCTTTCTTT
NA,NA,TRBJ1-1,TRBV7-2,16,CASSRFQYITNTEAFF,TGTGCCAGCAGCAGATTTCAATACATTACGAACACTGAAGCTTTCTTT
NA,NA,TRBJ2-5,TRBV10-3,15,CAISDGGRTQETQYF,TGTGCCATCAGTGATGGGGGCAGGACCCAAGAGACCCAGTACTTC
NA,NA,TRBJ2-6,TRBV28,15,CASRPQGTGANVLTF,TGTGCCAGCAGGCCTCAGGGTACCGGGGCCAACGTCCTGACTTTC
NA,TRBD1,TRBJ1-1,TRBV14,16,CASSQGRTGRNTEAFF,TGTGCCAGCAGCCAAGGCCGGACAGGGCGGAACACTGAAGCTTTCTTT
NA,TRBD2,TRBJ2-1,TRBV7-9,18,CASSFPGLGPPVYNEQFF,TGTGCCAGCAGCTTTCCCGGACTAGGGCCCCCAGTCTACAATGAGCAGTTCTTC
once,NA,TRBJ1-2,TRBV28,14,CASSLFADSYGYTF,TGTGCCAGCAGTTTGTTCGCAGATTCCTATGGCTACACCTTC
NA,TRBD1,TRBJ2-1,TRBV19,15,CASSSGQSSYNEQFF,TGTGCCAGTAGTTCGGGACAGAGCTCCTACAATGAGCAGTTCTTC
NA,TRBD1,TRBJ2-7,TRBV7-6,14,CASSTGAVLYEQYF,TGTGCCAGCAGTACAGGGGCTGTGCTCTACGAGCAGTACTTC
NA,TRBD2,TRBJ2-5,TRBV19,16,CASSIRTSGVVETQYF,TGTGCCAGTAGTATACGGACTAGCGGTGTAGTGGAGACCCAGTACTTC
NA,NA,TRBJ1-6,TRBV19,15,CASSMSTPGNSPLHF,TGTGCCAGTAGTATGAGTACCCCGGGTAATTCACCCCTCCACTTT
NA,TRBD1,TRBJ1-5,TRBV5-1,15,CASSSLPGGGQPQHF,TGCGCCAGCAGCTCCCTTCCAGGGGGCGGGCAGCCCCAGCATTTT
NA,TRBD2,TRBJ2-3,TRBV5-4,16,CASSLDGTSGTDTQYF,TGTGCCAGCAGCTTGGATGGGACTAGCGGAACAGATACGCAGTATTTT
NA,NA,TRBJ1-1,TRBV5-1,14,CASSFGQGSTEAFF,TGCGCCAGCAGCTTCGGTCAGGGGTCCACTGAAGCTTTCTTT
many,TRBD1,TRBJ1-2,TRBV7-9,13,CASSSGQEGGYTF,TGTGCCAGCAGCTCGGGACAGGAAGGTGGCTACACCTTC
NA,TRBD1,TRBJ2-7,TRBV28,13,CASIGTGGYEQYF,TGTGCCAGCATCGGGACAGGGGGTTACGAGCAGTACTTC
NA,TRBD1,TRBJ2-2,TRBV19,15,CASSIQGVNTGELFF,TGTGCCAGTAGTATCCAGGGGGTAAACACCGGGGAGCTGTTTTTT
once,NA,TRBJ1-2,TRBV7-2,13,CASSFSEGGGYTF,TGTGCCAGCAGCTTTAGTGAGGGCGGAGGCTACACCTTC
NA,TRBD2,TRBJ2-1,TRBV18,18,CASSPGTSGRVTHNEQFF,TGTGCCAGCTCACCAGGGACTAGCGGGAGGGTTACTCACAATGAGCAGTTCTTC
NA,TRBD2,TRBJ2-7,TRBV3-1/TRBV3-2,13,CASSKAGIHEQYF,TGTGCCAGCAGCAAAGCGGGAATCCACGAGCAGTACTTC
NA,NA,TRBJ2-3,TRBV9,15,CASSVSADATDTQYF,TGTGCCAGCAGCGTCTCAGCGGATGCCACAGATACGCAGTATTTT
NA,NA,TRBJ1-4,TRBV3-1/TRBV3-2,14,CASSHGGSLEKLFF,TGTGCCAGCAGCCATGGGGGCTCTCTCGAAAAACTGTTTTTT
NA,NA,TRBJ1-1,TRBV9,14,CASSPNTVNTEAFF,TGTGCCAGCAGCCCCAACACAGTCAACACTGAAGCTTTCTTT
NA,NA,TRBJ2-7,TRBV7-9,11,CASSLSYEQYF,TGTGCCAGCAGCTTGTCTTACGAGCAGTACTTC
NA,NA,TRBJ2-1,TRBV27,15,CASSLGGLTYNEQFF,TGTGCCAGCAGTTTAGGAGGTCTGACCTACAATGAGCAGTTCTTC
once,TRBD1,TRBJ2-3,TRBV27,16,CASRPNTGGRTDTQYF,TGTGCCAGCAGGCCAAATACAGGGGGCCGCACAGATACGCAGTATTTT
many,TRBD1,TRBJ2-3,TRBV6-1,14,CASSDRTGTDTQYF,TGTGCCAGCAGTGATCGGACAGGGACCGATACGCAGTATTTT
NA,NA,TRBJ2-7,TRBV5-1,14,CASSPAQGPYEQYF,TGCGCCAGCAGCCCGGCGCAGGGCCCCTACGAGCAGTACTTC
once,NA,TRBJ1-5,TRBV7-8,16,CASSLSPGSGNQPQHF,TGTGCCAGCAGCTTGAGCCCGGGTTCCGGCAATCAGCCCCAGCATTTT
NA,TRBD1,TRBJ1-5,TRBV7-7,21,CASSHNPRISGQDRFGQPQHF,TGTGCTAGCAGCCATAACCCCCGGATCAGTGGACAGGATAGGTTCGGTCAGCCCCAGCATTTT
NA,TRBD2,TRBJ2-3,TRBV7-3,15,CASSLLAGGADTQYF,TGTGCCAGCAGCCTCTTAGCGGGAGGGGCTGATACGCAGTATTTT
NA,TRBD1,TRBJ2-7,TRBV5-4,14,CASSSGTGGYEQYF,TGTGCCAGCAGCTCAGGGACAGGGGGCTACGAGCAGTACTTC
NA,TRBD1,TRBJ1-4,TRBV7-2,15,CASSRQGGTNEKLFF,TGTGCCAGCAGCCGGCAGGGGGGCACTAATGAAAAACTGTTTTTT
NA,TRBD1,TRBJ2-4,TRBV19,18,CASSSGTGGSLAKNIQYF,TGTGCCAGTAGTTCCGGGACAGGGGGCTCGTTAGCCAAAAACATTCAGTACTTC
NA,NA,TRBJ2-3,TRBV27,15,CASSLAGSSTDTQYF,TGTGCCAGCAGTTTAGCGGGTTCTAGCACAGATACGCAGTATTTT
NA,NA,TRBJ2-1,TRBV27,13,CASSLFSIGMPFF,TGTGCCAGCAGTTTATTTAGCATCGGTATGCCGTTCTTC
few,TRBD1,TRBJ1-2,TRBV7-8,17,CASSLDGNRGANYGYTF,TGTGCCAGCAGCTTAGACGGGAACAGGGGAGCTAACTATGGCTACACCTTC
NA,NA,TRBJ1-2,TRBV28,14,CASSFVGANYGYTF,TGTGCCAGCAGTTTTGTAGGAGCTAACTATGGCTACACCTTC
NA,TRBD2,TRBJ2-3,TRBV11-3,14,CASSFSGGGDTQYF,TGTGCCAGCAGCTTCTCGGGAGGAGGGGATACGCAGTATTTT
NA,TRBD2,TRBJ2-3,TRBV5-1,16,CASTQGLADSTDTQYF,TGCGCCAGCACCCAGGGACTAGCGGATAGCACAGATACGCAGTATTTT
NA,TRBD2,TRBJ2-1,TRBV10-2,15,CASSERLGGSDEQFF,TGCGCCAGCAGTGAGAGGTTAGGCGGGAGCGATGAGCAGTTCTTC
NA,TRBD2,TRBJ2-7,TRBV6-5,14,CASSRGRDYYEQYF,TGTGCCAGCAGTCGAGGACGGGACTACTACGAGCAGTACTTC
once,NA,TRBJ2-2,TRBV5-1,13,CASSLGATGELFF,TGCGCCAGCAGCTTGGGGGCCACCGGGGAGCTGTTTTTT
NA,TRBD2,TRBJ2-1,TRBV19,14,CASSRLAGDNEQFF,TGTGCCAGTAGTCGACTAGCGGGGGACAATGAGCAGTTCTTC
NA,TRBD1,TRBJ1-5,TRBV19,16,CASSIPGQGASQPQHF,TGTGCCAGTAGTATACCGGGACAGGGGGCGTCTCAGCCCCAGCATTTT
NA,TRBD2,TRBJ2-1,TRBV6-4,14,CASSDSWTSSEQFF,TGTGCCAGCAGTGACTCTTGGACTAGCAGTGAGCAGTTCTTC
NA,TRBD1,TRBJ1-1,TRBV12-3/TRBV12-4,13,CASTGGRNTEAFF,TGTGCCAGCACAGGGGGCAGGAACACTGAAGCTTTCTTT
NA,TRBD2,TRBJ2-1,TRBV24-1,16,CATSEVRGGSYNEQFF,TGTGCCACCAGTGAGGTGCGGGGGGGGTCCTACAATGAGCAGTTCTTC
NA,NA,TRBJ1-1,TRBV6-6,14,CASSYSSVNTEAFF,TGTGCCAGCAGTTACTCGAGCGTGAACACTGAAGCTTTCTTT
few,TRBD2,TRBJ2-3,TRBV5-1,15,CASSLGLAGTDTQYF,TGCGCCAGCAGCTTGGGACTAGCGGGTACAGATACGCAGTATTTT
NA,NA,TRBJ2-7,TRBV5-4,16,CASSSDPGVLFAEQYF,TGTGCCAGCAGCTCCGACCCGGGAGTACTCTTTGCAGAGCAGTACTTC